This T cell receptor (beta chain) came from a study of cytomegalovirus exposure and HLA in healthy donors. Concerning this clone: Its antigen is unknown.

The donors comprised healthy bone marrow donors. Study-wide results and caveats: Cytomegalovirus-associated status was assigned to 150 or so TCR beta chains.

CDR1 is MNHEY, CDR2 SVGAGI, per germline. V was pared by 4 bases and J by 4 bases, with 10 bases between. The CDR3 is 14 residues long. Amplification used 60 Vbeta primers and 13 Jbeta primers. Methods used by the authors: An analysis performed later counted 60 million to 90 million unique TCR beta chains (roughly 11 million of them shared). Clones were sequenced by immunoSEQ multiplex PCR, and TCRdb holds only the in-frame ones, with some missing. V, J and clone size reflect that table, while D and trimming were determined from the DNA. The sample carries approximately 170,000 clones, about 84% recorded once.

This receptor was identified in a man aged 50 to 60 in good health and CMV-seropositive. The rearrangement links TRBV6-5 to TRBJ2-2, with D perhaps TRBD1 (5 bases). Sequencing was performed on PBMCs. The CDR3 protein is CASSFQQATGELFF. The CDR3 DNA is TGTGCCAGCAGTTTTCAACAGGCCACCGGGGAGCTGTTTTTT.